This TCR beta chain was observed in a study of blood T cell repertoires in COVID-19. Generated by immunoSEQ multiplex PCR, the TCRdb table keeps only in-frame clones and is missing some. The sample includes around 250,000 clones, approximately 83% of them seen just once. CDR1 MDHEN and CDR2 SYDVKM come from the germline V gene. V lost 8 bases to trimming and J lost 0 bases; unmatched junction nucleotides: 13. This CDR3 is 18 amino acids long. This receptor was identified in a woman aged 50 to 65 who had recovered from COVID-19. The chain recombines TRBV28 with TRBJ1-5, with 10 positions matching TRBD1. The material sequenced was PBMCs or T cells enriched from blood (not recorded which). The CDR3 spells CASLDRGPSSYSNQPQHF. The CDR3 nucleotides read TGTGCCAGCCTCGACAGGGGGCCAAGCTCCTATAGCAATCAGCCCCAGCATTTT.